This T cell receptor (beta chain) was profiled in a study of T cell changes during pregnancy in multiple sclerosis. Data came from immunoSEQ multiplex PCR; TCRdb stores just in-frame clones and leaves some out. The sample lists roughly 23,000 clones, 80% to 90% occurring once. The germline gives CDR1 MNHEY, CDR2 SMNVEV (reference sequence). V shed 6 bases, J shed 2 bases, and the junction held 8 bases outside the gene matches. CDR3 length equals 18 residues. The TCR originated in a female donor in good health, enrolled as a control in a pregnancy study. The material was CD4+ T cells from peripheral blood mononuclear cells, obtained in the first trimester of pregnancy. The rearrangement uses TRBV27 and TRBJ2-1; 15 bases line up with TRBD2. The CDR3 loop is CASRGLAGGVSTYNEQFF. CDR3 coding DNA: TGTGCCAGCAGGGGACTAGCGGGAGGTGTGAGCACCTACAATGAGCAGTTCTTC.